This TCR beta chain comes out of a study of cytomegalovirus exposure and HLA in healthy donors. This PCR relied on a set of 60 Vbeta primers and 13 Jbeta primers. TCRdb's table, derived via immunoSEQ multiplex PCR, lists solely in-frame clones and lacks some. The profile covers roughly 97,000 clones, with 81% appearing a single time and about 4.9% taken by the ten largest. Germline V CDR1 and CDR2: MNHNS, SASEGT. Unmatched junction bases numbered 11, after V lost 6 bases and J lost 6 bases. The CDR3 totals 15 residues. The clonotype was recovered from a man aged 35 to 55 in good health and CMV-seropositive. The genes are TRBV6-1 and TRBJ2-7; 10 bases agree with TRBD2. The sample consisted of PBMCs. This chain's CDR3 is CASSLRAGGGFEQYF. For the CDR3, the DNA is TGTGCCAGCAGCCTCCGAGCGGGAGGGGGCTTCGAGCAGTACTTC.